This T cell receptor beta chain appears in the sequencing data of a study of T cells in tuberculosis. Sequencing was performed with immunoSEQ multiplex PCR; in TCRdb, only in-frame clones are kept and a portion is missing. In the table there are 25,000 to 35,000 clones, 85% to 95% of which are singletons. Germline V gene lookup returns CDR1 MNHEY and CDR2 SMNVEV (reference sequence). V lost 3 bases and J lost 6, with 9 bases in between. This CDR3 comprises 13 residues. The TCR sequence derives from a donor aged 10 to 29 with latent tuberculosis or without tuberculosis infection. Some clones in this sample may be carry-over from other donors' samples. The gene calls are TRBV27 and TRBJ2-1, with D possibly matching TRBD2 (6 bases). Sequenced material: PBMCs. CDR3 residues: CASSFTSSNEQFF. CDR3 DNA sequence: TGTGCCAGCAGTTTTACTAGCAGCAATGAGCAGTTCTTC.